This T cell receptor (beta chain) was identified during a study of T cells after yellow fever vaccination. The TCR cDNA carried a universal primer site and UMIs from 5'RACE template switching. TCRdb reprocessed the 5' RACE reads via MiXCR and lists one record per CDR3 protein. There are 300,000 to 400,000 distinct CDR3 sequences in the sample; 6.2% occur only once, and about 15% lies in the top ten. There are 14 residues in the CDR3. The V and J ends lost 6 bases and 13 bases, in that order; junction bases with no gene match: 8. There are many counts of this clonotype. Antigen specificity is unknown. The study, taken as a whole, reports: The booster response re-showed most primary clones: more than 95% CD4, 88% CD8.

The sequence was obtained from a man aged 25-45 years who received the YFV17D yellow fever vaccine. Material: PBMCs, obtained 5 days after the yellow fever booster vaccination. V usage is TRBV12-3 or TRBV12-4 and J usage is TRBJ2-1; 14 bases line up with TRBD2. The CDR3 bases are TGTGCCAGCAGGGTGGGACTAGCGGGAGCTATCCAGTTCTTC. This codes for CASRVGLAGAIQFF.